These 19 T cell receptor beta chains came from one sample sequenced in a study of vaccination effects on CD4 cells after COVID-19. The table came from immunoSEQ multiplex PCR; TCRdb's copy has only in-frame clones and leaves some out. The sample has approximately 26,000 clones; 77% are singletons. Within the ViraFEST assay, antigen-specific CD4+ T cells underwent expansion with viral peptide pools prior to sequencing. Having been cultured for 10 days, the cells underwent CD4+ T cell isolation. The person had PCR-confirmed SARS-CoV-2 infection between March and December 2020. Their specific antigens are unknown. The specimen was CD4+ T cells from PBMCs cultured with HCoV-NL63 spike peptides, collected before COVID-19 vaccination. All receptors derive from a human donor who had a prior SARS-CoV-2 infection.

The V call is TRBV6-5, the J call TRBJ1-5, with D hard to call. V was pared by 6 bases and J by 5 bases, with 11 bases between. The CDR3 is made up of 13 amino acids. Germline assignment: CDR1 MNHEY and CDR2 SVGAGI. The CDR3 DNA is TGTGCCAGCAGGATGGACGGGGATCAGCCCCAGCATTTT. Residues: CASRMDGDQPQHF.

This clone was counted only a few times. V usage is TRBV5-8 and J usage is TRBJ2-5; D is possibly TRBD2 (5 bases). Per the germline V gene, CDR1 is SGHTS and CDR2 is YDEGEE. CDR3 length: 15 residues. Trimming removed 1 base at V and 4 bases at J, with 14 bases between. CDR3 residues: CASSLLGRRSETQYF. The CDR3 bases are TGTGCCAGCAGCTTGTTAGGCAGGAGGTCAGAGACCCAGTACTTC.

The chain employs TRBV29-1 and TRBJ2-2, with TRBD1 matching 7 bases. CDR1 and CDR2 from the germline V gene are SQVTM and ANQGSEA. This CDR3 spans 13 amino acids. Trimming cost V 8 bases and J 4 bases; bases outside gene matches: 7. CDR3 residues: CSLRTGTTGELFF. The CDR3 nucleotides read TGCAGCTTGAGGACAGGTACCACCGGGGAGCTGTTTTTT.

The CDR3 region has the DNA TGTGCCAGCAGTTACAGGAATAGCGCGTACGAGCAGTTCTTC. It encodes CASSYRNSAYEQFF. This rearrangement joins TRBV6-5 to TRBJ2-1; D is perhaps TRBD2 (5 bases). Trimming stripped 2 bases from V and 10 bases from J, with 15 bases between. The CDR3 runs 14 residues. The germline V gene encodes CDR1 MNHEY and CDR2 SVGAGI.

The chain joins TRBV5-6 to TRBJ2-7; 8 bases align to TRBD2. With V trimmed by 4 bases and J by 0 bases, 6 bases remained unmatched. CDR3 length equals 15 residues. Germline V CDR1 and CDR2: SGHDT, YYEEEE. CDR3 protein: CASSPTSGVSYEQYF. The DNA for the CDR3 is TGTGCCAGCAGCCCCACTAGCGGCGTCTCCTACGAGCAGTACTTC.

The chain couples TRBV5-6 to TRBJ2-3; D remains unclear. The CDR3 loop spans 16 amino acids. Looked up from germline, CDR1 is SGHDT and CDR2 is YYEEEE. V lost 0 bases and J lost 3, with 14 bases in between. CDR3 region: CASSLVLLSPTDTQYF. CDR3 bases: TGTGCCAGCAGCTTGGTCCTCTTAAGCCCTACAGATACGCAGTATTTT.

The chain's CDR3 is CASSQETSDTDTQYF. In DNA, the CDR3 is TGTGCCAGCAGCCAAGAGACTAGCGACACAGATACGCAGTATTTT. This chain joins TRBV4-2 and TRBJ2-3, with 8 bases that match TRBD2. The CDR3 is 15 amino acids. V was pared by 0 bases and J by 2 bases, with 1 base of the junction left unmatched. Germline V CDR1 and CDR2: LGHNA, YNFKEQ.

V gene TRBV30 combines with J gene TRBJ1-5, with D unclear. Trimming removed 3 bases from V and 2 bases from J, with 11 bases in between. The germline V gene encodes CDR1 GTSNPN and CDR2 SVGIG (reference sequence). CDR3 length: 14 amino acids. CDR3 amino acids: CAWRGTEGNQPQHF. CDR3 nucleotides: TGTGCCTGGAGAGGTACCGAGGGCAATCAGCCCCAGCATTTT.

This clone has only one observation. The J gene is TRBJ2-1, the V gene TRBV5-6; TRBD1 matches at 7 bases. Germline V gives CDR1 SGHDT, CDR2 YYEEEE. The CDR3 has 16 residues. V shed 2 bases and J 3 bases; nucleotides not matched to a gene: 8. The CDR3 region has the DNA TGTGCCAGCAGCTTAACAGGGGCCTCCCTCTACAATGAGCAGTTCTTC. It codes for CASSLTGASLYNEQFF. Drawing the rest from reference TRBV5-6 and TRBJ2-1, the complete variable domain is DAGVTQSPTHLIKTRGQQVTLRCSPKSGHDTVSWYQQALGQGPQFIFQYYEEEERQRGNFPDRFSGHQFPNYSSELNVNALLLGDSALYLCASSLTGASLYNEQFFGPGTRLTVL.

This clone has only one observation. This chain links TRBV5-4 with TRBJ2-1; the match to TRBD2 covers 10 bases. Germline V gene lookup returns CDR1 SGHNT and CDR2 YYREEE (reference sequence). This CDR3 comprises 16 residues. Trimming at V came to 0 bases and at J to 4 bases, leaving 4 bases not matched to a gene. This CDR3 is CASSLGGTSAYNEQFF. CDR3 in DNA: TGTGCCAGCAGCTTGGGCGGGACTAGCGCTTACAATGAGCAGTTCTTC. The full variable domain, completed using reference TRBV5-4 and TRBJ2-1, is ETGVTQSPTHLIKTRGQQVTLRCSSQSGHNTVSWYQQALGQGPQFIFQYYREEENGRGNFPPRFSGLQFPNYSSELNVNALELDDSALYLCASSLGGTSAYNEQFFGPGTRLTVL.

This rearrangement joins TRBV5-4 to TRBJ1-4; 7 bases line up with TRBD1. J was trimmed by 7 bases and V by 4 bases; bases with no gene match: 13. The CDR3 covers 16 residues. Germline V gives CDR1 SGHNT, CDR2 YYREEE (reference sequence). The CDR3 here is CASSRDRVDSGEKLFF. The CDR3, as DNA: TGTGCCAGCAGCCGCGACAGGGTCGATAGTGGTGAAAAACTGTTTTTT.

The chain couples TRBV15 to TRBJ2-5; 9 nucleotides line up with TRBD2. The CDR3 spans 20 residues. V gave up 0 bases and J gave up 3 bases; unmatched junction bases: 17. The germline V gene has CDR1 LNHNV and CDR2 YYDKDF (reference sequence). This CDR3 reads CATSRDPRVERGVWEETQYF. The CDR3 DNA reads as TGTGCCACCAGCAGAGATCCCAGGGTCGAGCGGGGGGTCTGGGAAGAGACCCAGTACTTC. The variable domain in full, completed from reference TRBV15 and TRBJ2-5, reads DAMVIQNPRYQVTQFGKPVTLSCSQTLNHNVMYWYQQKSSQAPKLLFHYYDKDFNNEADTPDNFQSRRPNTSFCFLDIRSPGLGDTAMYLCATSRDPRVERGVWEETQYFGPGTRLLVL.

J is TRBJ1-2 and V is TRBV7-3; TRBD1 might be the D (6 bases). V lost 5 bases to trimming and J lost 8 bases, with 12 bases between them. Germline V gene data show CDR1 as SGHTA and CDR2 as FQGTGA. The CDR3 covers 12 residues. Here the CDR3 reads CASSEQGYGYTF. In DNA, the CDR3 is TGTGCCAGCAGCGAACAGGGATACGGCTACACCTTC.

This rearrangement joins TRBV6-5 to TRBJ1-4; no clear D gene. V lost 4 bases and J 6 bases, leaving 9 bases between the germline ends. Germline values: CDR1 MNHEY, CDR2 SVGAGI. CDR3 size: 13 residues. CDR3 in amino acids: CASSLWVDEKLFF. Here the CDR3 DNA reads TGTGCCAGCAGTTTATGGGTAGATGAAAAACTGTTTTTT.

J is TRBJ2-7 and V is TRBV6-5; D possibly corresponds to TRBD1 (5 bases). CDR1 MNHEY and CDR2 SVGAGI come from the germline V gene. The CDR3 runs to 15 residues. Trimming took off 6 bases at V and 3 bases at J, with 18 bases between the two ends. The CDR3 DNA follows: TGTGCCAGCAGCTATGACAGCACCCCCGACTACGAGCAGTACTTC. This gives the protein CASSYDSTPDYEQYF.

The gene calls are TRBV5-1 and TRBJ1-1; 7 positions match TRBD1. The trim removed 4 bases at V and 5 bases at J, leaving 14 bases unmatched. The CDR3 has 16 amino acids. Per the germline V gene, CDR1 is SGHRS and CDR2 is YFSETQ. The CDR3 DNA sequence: TGCGCCAGCAGCGAACAGCCTACAGGGGAAGGTACTGAAGCTTTCTTT. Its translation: CASSEQPTGEGTEAFF.

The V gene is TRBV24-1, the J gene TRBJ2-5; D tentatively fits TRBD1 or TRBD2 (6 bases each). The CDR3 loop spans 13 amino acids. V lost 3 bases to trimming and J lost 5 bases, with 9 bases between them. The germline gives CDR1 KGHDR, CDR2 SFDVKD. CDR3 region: CATSDGGLETQYF. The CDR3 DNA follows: TGTGCCACCAGTGATGGGGGGCTGGAGACCCAGTACTTC.

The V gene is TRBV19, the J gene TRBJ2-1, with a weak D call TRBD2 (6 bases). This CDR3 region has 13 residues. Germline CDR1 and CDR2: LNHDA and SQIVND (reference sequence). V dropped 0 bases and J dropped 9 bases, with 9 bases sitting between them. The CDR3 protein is CASSIEGGGEQFF. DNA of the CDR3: TGTGCCAGTAGTATAGAGGGGGGTGGTGAGCAGTTCTTC.

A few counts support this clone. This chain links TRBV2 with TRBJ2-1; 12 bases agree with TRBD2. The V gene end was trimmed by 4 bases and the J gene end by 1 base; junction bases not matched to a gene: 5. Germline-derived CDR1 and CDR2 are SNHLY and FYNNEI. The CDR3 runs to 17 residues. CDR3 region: CASSVLAGGLSYNEQFF. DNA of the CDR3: TGTGCCAGCAGTGTGCTAGCGGGGGGGTTGTCCTACAATGAGCAGTTCTTC.